The sequence of this T cell receptor beta chain was determined in a study of T cells in Graves' hyperthyroidism and ophthalmopathy. V lost 5 bases, J lost 8 bases, and 9 bases stayed unmatched. The germline V gene encodes CDR1 SGHVS and CDR2 FQNEAQ. This CDR3 has 15 amino acids. There were TCR beta CDR3 regions amplified from RNA transcripts. HTBI primers were used for first-round RT-PCR of the TCR CDR3. Via MiXCR, TCRdb re-called the multiplex PCR reads, giving one row per CDR3 protein. The table lists 300,000 or so distinct CDR3 sequences, 15% to 20% of them singletons. For Graves' hyperthyroidism to be stable, ophthalmopathy could not progress within 18 months. Pregnant or lactating patients were excluded, as were those with uncontrolled infection or other autoimmune disease. Many counts were recorded for this clonotype. Its antigen is unidentified. Overall study results and limits: The model foresaw ophthalmopathy a median approximately 6.1 months prior to onset.

V gene TRBV7-8 combines with J gene TRBJ1-2, with 12 bases identical to TRBD1. Material for sequencing was blood. This TCR came from a man aged 25-40 years with Graves' hyperthyroidism. Here the CDR3 reads CASSPWDRGLRGYTF. The CDR3 nucleotides are TGTGCCAGCAGCCCATGGGACAGGGGGCTTAGGGGCTACACCTTC.